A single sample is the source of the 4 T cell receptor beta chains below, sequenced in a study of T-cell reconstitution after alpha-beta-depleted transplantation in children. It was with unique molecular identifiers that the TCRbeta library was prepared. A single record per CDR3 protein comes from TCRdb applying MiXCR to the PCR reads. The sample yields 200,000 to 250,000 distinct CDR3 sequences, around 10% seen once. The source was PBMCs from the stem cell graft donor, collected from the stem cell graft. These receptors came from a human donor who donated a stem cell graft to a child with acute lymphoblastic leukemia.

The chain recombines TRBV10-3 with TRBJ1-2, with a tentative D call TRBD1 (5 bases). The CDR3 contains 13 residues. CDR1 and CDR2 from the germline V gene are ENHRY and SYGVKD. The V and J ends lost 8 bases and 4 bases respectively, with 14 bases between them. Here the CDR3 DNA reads TGTGCCATCTCTGTGGAGGGGACCTATGGCTACACCTTC. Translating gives CAISVEGTYGYTF.

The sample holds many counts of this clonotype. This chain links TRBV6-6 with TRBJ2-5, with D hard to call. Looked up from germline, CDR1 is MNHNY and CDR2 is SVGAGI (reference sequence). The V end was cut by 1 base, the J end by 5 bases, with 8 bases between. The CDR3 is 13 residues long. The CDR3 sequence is CASSYWQEETQYF. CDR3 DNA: TGTGCCAGCAGTTACTGGCAGGAGGAGACCCAGTACTTC.

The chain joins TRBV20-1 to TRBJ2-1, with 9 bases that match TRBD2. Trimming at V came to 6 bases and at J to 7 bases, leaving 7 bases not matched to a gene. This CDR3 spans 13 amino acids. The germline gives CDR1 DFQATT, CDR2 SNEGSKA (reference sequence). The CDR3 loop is CSAESGGRNEQFF. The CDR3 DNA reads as TGCAGTGCGGAAAGCGGGGGGAGAAATGAGCAGTTCTTC.

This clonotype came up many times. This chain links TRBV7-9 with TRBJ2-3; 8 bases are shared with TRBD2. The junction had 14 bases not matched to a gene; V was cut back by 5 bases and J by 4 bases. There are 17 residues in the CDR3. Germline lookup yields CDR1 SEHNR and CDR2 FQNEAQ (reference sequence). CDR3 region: CASSRPGTRLMADTQYF. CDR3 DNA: TGTGCCAGCAGCCGACCCGGGACTAGACTCATGGCAGATACGCAGTATTTT.